This TCR beta chain appears in the sequencing data of a study of cytotoxic CD8 clonotypes in ibrutinib-treated CLL. Turning to the study itself: Patients: 11 to 12 relapsed/refractory, roughly 16 treatment-naive, 17 to 18 IGHV unmutated.

TCRdb keeps only in-frame clones here, not all; method: immunoSEQ multiplex PCR. The sample carries approximately 100,000 clones, 50% to 65% recorded once. The germline gives CDR1 SGDLS, CDR2 YYNGEE. J was trimmed by 4 bases and V by 0 bases; bases with no gene match: 4. This CDR3 has 16 residues. This clonotype was sampled from a human donor with chronic lymphocytic leukemia. V gene TRBV9 combines with J gene TRBJ2-5; TRBD1 matches at 12 bases. Sequences were derived from PBMCs, sampled after 24 months of ibrutinib treatment. The CDR3: CASSVGTGQGAETQYF. CDR3 in DNA: TGTGCCAGCAGCGTAGGTACGGGACAGGGGGCAGAGACCCAGTACTTC.